The next 31 T cell receptor beta chains were all read from a single sample in a study of blood T cell repertoires in COVID-19. Data came from immunoSEQ multiplex PCR; TCRdb stores just in-frame clones and leaves some out. Of about 120,000 clones listed, roughly 84% are singletons. The sequencing input was peripheral blood. Every receptor here comes from a man in his fifties or sixties with acute or convalescent COVID-19.

The rearrangement joins TRBV5-6 to TRBJ1-2; 9 nucleotides agree with TRBD1. Germline V CDR1 and CDR2: SGHDT, YYEEEE. With V trimmed by 4 bases and J by 3 bases, 7 bases remained unmatched. CDR3 size: 15 residues. CDR3 sequence: CASSPRDRADYGYTF. CDR3 sequence (DNA): TGTGCCAGCAGCCCCCGGGACAGGGCCGACTATGGCTACACCTTC.

This chain links TRBV5-1 with TRBJ2-1; the match to TRBD2 covers 16 bases. The CDR3 length is 20 residues. CDR1 and CDR2 from the germline V gene are SGHRS and YFSETQ. The junction had 15 bases not matched to a gene; V was cut back by 4 bases and J by 5 bases. The CDR3 sequence: CASSRRPGLAGGFEDNEQFF. The CDR3 coding sequence is TGCGCCAGCAGCCGGAGACCGGGACTAGCGGGAGGGTTTGAGGACAATGAGCAGTTCTTC.

The chain is built from TRBV7-3 and TRBJ2-7, with TRBD2 matching over 11 bases. The germline V gene has CDR1 SGHTA and CDR2 FQGTGA. The CDR3 has 14 residues. J lost 2 bases, V lost 5 bases, and 2 bases had no gene match. The CDR3 protein is CASSRTSGPYEQYF. The CDR3 coding sequence is TGTGCCAGCAGCCGGACTAGCGGGCCCTACGAGCAGTACTTC.

The V gene is TRBV7-3, the J gene TRBJ2-7, with unresolved D. Germline lookup yields CDR1 SGHTA and CDR2 FQGTGA. CDR3 length equals 14 residues. With 5 bases removed from V and 0 bases from J, the gap between germline ends came to 11 bases. The CDR3 region is CASSPGPSSYEQYF. The CDR3, as DNA: TGTGCCAGCAGCCCTGGGCCGAGCTCCTACGAGCAGTACTTC.

The genes are TRBV5-1 and TRBJ2-3, with 13 nucleotides matching TRBD2. CDR3 length: 18 residues. V lost 0 bases, J lost 0 bases, and 4 bases stayed unmatched. CDR1 is SGHRS and CDR2 is YFSETQ in the germline V gene. The CDR3 here is CASSLELAGGPSTDTQYF. CDR3 DNA sequence: TGCGCCAGCAGCTTGGAACTAGCGGGAGGGCCTAGCACAGATACGCAGTATTTT.

The chain links TRBV5-5 to TRBJ1-1; 12 bases are shared with TRBD1. The CDR3 extends over 16 amino acids. The germline V gene encodes CDR1 SGHKS and CDR2 YYEKEE (reference sequence). The V and J ends lost 3 bases and 6 bases, in that order; junction bases with no gene match: 9. The CDR3 here is CASSSTGTGGRAEAFF. The CDR3 region has the DNA TGTGCCAGCAGCTCCACCGGGACAGGGGGCCGGGCTGAAGCTTTCTTT.

The chain links TRBV7-3 to TRBJ2-7; TRBD2 matches 9 bases. J was trimmed by 6 bases and V by 5 bases; bases with no gene match: 11. The CDR3 has 15 amino acids. Germline CDR1 and CDR2: SGHTA and FQGTGA. The CDR3 reads CASSHPPSGNREQYF. The CDR3 coding sequence is TGTGCCAGCAGCCATCCCCCTAGCGGGAACCGCGAGCAGTACTTC. Combining the CDR3 with reference TRBV7-3 and TRBJ2-7 gives the whole variable domain GAGVSQTPSNKVTEKGKYVELRCDPISGHTALYWYRQSLGQGPEFLIYFQGTGAADDSGLPNDRFFAVRPEGSVSTLKIQRTERGDSAVYLCASSHPPSGNREQYFGPGTRLTVT.

This chain links TRBV6-6 with TRBJ2-7, with 10 bases lining up with TRBD2. Germline V gives CDR1 MNHNY, CDR2 SVGAGI (reference sequence). J was trimmed by 2 bases and V by 7 bases; bases with no gene match: 14. This CDR3 is built from 17 residues. In nucleotides, the CDR3 is TGTGCCAGCATTCGGGGGGCATTAGCGGGAGGACCCTACGAGCAGTACTTC. This encodes CASIRGALAGGPYEQYF.

The chain employs TRBV7-2 and TRBJ2-7; the D gene is possibly TRBD2 (5 bases). The CDR3 contains 16 residues. The germline CDR1 and CDR2 sequences are SGHTA and FQGNSA. V was cut by 0 bases and J by 5 bases, with 17 bases left in between. This CDR3 is CASSLAGLGSPNEQYF. DNA of the CDR3: TGTGCCAGCAGCTTAGCGGGCCTGGGGAGCCCCAACGAGCAGTACTTC.

CDR3 bases: TGCGCCAGCACCCCGGACAGATCGGATGGTGGCTACACCTTC. Encoded protein: CASTPDRSDGGYTF. J is TRBJ1-2 and V is TRBV5-1; D is perhaps TRBD1 (6 bases). Germline V gene sequence: CDR1 SGHRS, CDR2 YFSETQ. This CDR3 has 14 amino acids. Trimming removed 6 bases from V and 7 bases from J, with 19 bases in between.

Only one count was recorded for this clone. This chain links TRBV2 with TRBJ1-3; maybe TRBD1 (6 bases). Deletions cut 6 bases from V and 3 bases from J, with 12 bases between. The CDR3 has 14 residues. CDR1 and CDR2 from the germline V gene are SNHLY and FYNNEI. For the CDR3, the DNA is TGTGCCAGCAGCCCTGGGGGCAGTGGAAACACCATATATTTT. Amino acid sequence: CASSPGGSGNTIYF.

The rearrangement uses TRBV9 and TRBJ1-6, with 10 bases that match TRBD1. The CDR3 covers 16 residues. The V segment lost 0 bases and the J segment 6 bases; nucleotides outside the gene matches: 3. Germline V gives CDR1 SGDLS, CDR2 YYNGEE. CDR3 amino acids: CASSVARDRGNSPLHF. The DNA of the CDR3 is TGTGCCAGCAGCGTAGCTCGGGACAGGGGTAATTCACCCCTCCACTTT.

This clone was observed at least ten times. The chain employs TRBV10-3 and TRBJ2-2, with TRBD2 identical over 14 bases. The germline CDR1 and CDR2 sequences are ENHRY and SYGVKD. The CDR3 covers 17 residues. V shed 4 bases and J 7 bases; nucleotides not matched to a gene: 8. CDR3 DNA: TGTGCCATCAGTGGGGGACTAGCGGGAGTCCAGGGCGGGGAGCTGTTTTTT. Its protein is CAISGGLAGVQGGELFF.

The rearrangement joins TRBV6-5 to TRBJ2-6, with D possibly TRBD1 on 5 matching bases. Germline lookup yields CDR1 MNHEY and CDR2 SVGAGI. This CDR3 has 15 amino acids. V was pared by 6 bases and J by 0 bases, with 9 bases between. CDR3 in amino acids: CASRRGTSGANVLTF. In DNA form, the CDR3 reads TGTGCCAGCAGAAGGGGCACCTCTGGGGCCAACGTCCTGACTTTC.

V is TRBV15 and J is TRBJ1-4; a possible D gene is TRBD1 (6 bases). Germline CDR1 and CDR2: LNHNV and YYDKDF (reference sequence). This CDR3 has 15 residues. The germline V and J ends were trimmed by 1 base and 6 bases, with 12 bases remaining between them. In nucleotides, the CDR3 is TGTGCCACCAGCAGAGCACCAGGGGTGGATGAAAAACTGTTTTTT. Its translation: CATSRAPGVDEKLFF.

V is TRBV30 and J is TRBJ2-1; the match to TRBD2 covers 8 bases. The germline V gene has CDR1 GTSNPN and CDR2 SVGIG (reference sequence). This CDR3 has 13 residues. The trim removed 2 bases at V and 6 bases at J, leaving 3 bases unmatched. DNA of the CDR3: TGTGCCTGGAGTCTAACTAGCGGCAATGAGCAGTTCTTC. Encoded protein: CAWSLTSGNEQFF.

J is TRBJ2-6 and V is TRBV30; D call uncertain. There are 14 residues in the CDR3. Between the trimmed V and J ends, which lost 3 bases and 4 bases, there was a span of 10 bases. Germline CDR1 reads GTSNPN; CDR2 reads SVGIG (reference sequence). CDR3 loop: CAWRDTGGANVLTF. CDR3 nucleotide sequence: TGTGCCTGGAGAGACACCGGAGGGGCCAACGTCCTGACTTTC.

The rearrangement uses TRBV7-9 and TRBJ1-4; tentatively, D is TRBD1 (5 bases). There are 13 residues in the CDR3. V was pared by 4 bases and J by 8 bases, with 11 bases between. The germline gives CDR1 SEHNR, CDR2 FQNEAQ (reference sequence). The CDR3 DNA reads TGTGCCAGCAGCTCCCGACAGTACGAAAAACTGTTTTTT. This encodes CASSSRQYEKLFF.

A single count supports this clone. J is TRBJ2-2 and V is TRBV19; 12 bases fit TRBD1. The CDR3 runs 15 residues. In germline, CDR1 is LNHDA, CDR2 SQIVND (reference sequence). With V trimmed by 9 bases and J by 7 bases, 9 bases remained unmatched. The CDR3 protein is CASQLGTGGFGELFF. DNA of the CDR3: TGTGCCAGCCAACTCGGGACAGGGGGCTTCGGGGAGCTGTTTTTT.

This chain connects TRBV19 to TRBJ1-5, with a possible D match to TRBD1 (5 bases). Germline-derived CDR1 and CDR2 are LNHDA and SQIVND (reference sequence). This CDR3 is built from 16 residues. Trimming removed 1 base from V and 2 bases from J, with 12 bases in between. CDR3 amino acids: CASSIVQGLGNQPQHF. The CDR3 bases are TGTGCCAGTAGTATAGTCCAGGGTTTGGGCAATCAGCCCCAGCATTTT.

This chain links TRBV3-1 (or the pseudogene TRBV3-2) with TRBJ2-3; perhaps TRBD2 as D (6 bases). This CDR3 is built from 18 residues. Germline CDR1 and CDR2: LGHDT and YNNKEL (reference sequence). Trimming removed 0 bases from V and 3 bases from J, with 19 bases in between. The CDR3, as DNA: TGTGCCAGCAGCCAAGAGGTGTTGGGAGGTAGGGCTACAGATACGCAGTATTTT. Its protein product is CASSQEVLGGRATDTQYF.

The chain has TRBV4-1 and TRBJ2-1; TRBD2 aligns across 11 bases. Germline V CDR1 and CDR2: MGHRA, YSYEKL. CDR3 length: 17 amino acids. V shed 4 bases, J shed 4 bases, and the junction held 9 bases outside the gene matches. CDR3 sequence: CASSRPAGTSGYNEQFF. CDR3 DNA sequence: TGCGCCAGCAGCCGGCCGGCTGGGACTAGCGGTTACAATGAGCAGTTCTTC.

This clone came up a few times. V gene TRBV27 combines with J gene TRBJ1-6; D not certain. Trimming cost V 2 bases and J 7 bases, with 15 bases left between them. The CDR3 is made up of 16 amino acids. Germline V gene sequence: CDR1 MNHEY, CDR2 SMNVEV (reference sequence). CDR3 sequence (DNA): TGTGCCAGCAGTTTAAAAGGCCCGAGGGCAAATTCACCCCTCCACTTT. It codes for CASSLKGPRANSPLHF.

J is TRBJ2-1 and V is TRBV24-1; tentative D call: TRBD1 (8 bases). The germline CDR1 and CDR2 sequences are KGHDR and SFDVKD. V was clipped by 9 bases and J by 8 bases, with 16 bases between them. The length of the CDR3 is 13 residues. The chain's CDR3 is CATGQGGVDEQFF. The DNA for the CDR3 is TGTGCCACCGGACAGGGAGGGGTAGATGAGCAGTTCTTC.

CDR3 protein: CASSQTPGTGDGYTF. As DNA, the CDR3 is TGCGCCAGCAGCCAAACCCCAGGGACAGGGGATGGCTACACCTTC. J is TRBJ1-2 and V is TRBV4-3; 10 nucleotides agree with TRBD1. J gave up 6 bases and V 2 bases, and 6 bases lay outside the gene matches. Per germline, CDR1 LGHNA and CDR2 YSLEER. The CDR3 consists of 15 residues.

V usage is TRBV4-2 and J usage is TRBJ2-7; the D gene is possibly TRBD1 (6 bases). Germline V CDR1 and CDR2: LGHNA, YNFKEQ. Deletions cut 0 bases from V and 5 bases from J, with 14 bases between. CDR3 size: 15 residues. Written as DNA, the CDR3 is TGTGCCAGCAGCCAAGATGGGCGACAGGCGAACGAGCAGTACTTC. Translating it yields CASSQDGRQANEQYF.

This clone showed up just a few times. The rearrangement links TRBV6-6 to TRBJ2-5, with TRBD1 matching 9 bases. Losses at the gene ends were 6 bases for V and 5 bases for J; bases not matched to a gene: 7. This CDR3 spans 14 amino acids. Germline CDR1 is MNHNY and CDR2 is SVGAGI (reference sequence). The chain's CDR3 is CASRPTGGIETQYF. DNA for the CDR3: TGTGCCAGCAGACCCACAGGGGGCATTGAGACCCAGTACTTC.

V is TRBV13 and J is TRBJ2-7, with 9 bases identical to TRBD1. The V segment lost 3 bases and the J segment 5 bases; nucleotides outside the gene matches: 8. CDR3 length: 15 residues. The germline CDR1 and CDR2 sequences are PRHDT and FYEKMQ (reference sequence). CDR3 sequence (DNA): TGTGCCAGCAGCTTCAAGACCGGGACAGGGAACGAGCAGTACTTC. It yields the protein CASSFKTGTGNEQYF.

A remark on this clone: Other DNA sequences within the sample encode an identical CDR3. The rearrangement joins TRBV28 to TRBJ2-5; no reliable D call. CDR1 is MDHEN, CDR2 SYDVKM, per germline. The ends were cut back, 3 bases at V and 1 base at J, with 12 bases in the middle. The CDR3 totals 15 residues. CDR3: CASSLAFRGQETQYF. CDR3 nucleotides: TGTGCCAGCAGTTTGGCTTTCAGAGGCCAAGAGACCCAGTACTTC.

The rearrangement joins TRBV12-3 or TRBV12-4 to TRBJ2-7; D possibly corresponds to TRBD2 (6 bases). This CDR3 has 13 residues. V was clipped by 7 bases and J by 5 bases, with 15 bases between them. CDR3 protein: CASTGGPPHEQYF. Written as DNA, the CDR3 is TGTGCCAGCACCGGAGGGCCGCCCCACGAGCAGTACTTC.

This clone was counted only a few times. The gene calls are TRBV27 and TRBJ1-3; TRBD1 matches at 11 bases. Germline CDR1 is MNHEY and CDR2 is SMNVEV (reference sequence). V trimming: 4 bases; J trimming: 4 bases; junction bases outside the gene matches: 6. The CDR3 has 16 residues. The CDR3 coding sequence is TGTGCCAGCAGTTATGGGACAGGGGGTAGGGGAAACACCATATATTTT. It is translated as CASSYGTGGRGNTIYF.